This T cell receptor beta chain was sequenced during a study of CD8 T cells in Susac syndrome. Whole-study results and caveats: The study recognized that the number of individuals in its TCR sequencing and HLA analysis was relatively small.

The RNA, about 0.45 to 1 ug, was put through reverse transcription using random hexamers. The authors amplified TCR beta CDR3 across 54 Vbeta and 13 Jbeta using immunoSEQ multiplex PCR. A single record per CDR3 protein comes from TCRdb applying MiXCR to the immunoSEQ multiplex PCR reads. The sample lists approximately 210,000 distinct CDR3 sequences; 95% were seen once. On this clonotype: Its antigen is currently unknown.

This CDR3 comprises 14 residues. Looked up from germline, CDR1 is SQVTM and CDR2 is ANQGSEA. Deletions cut 6 bases from V and 4 bases from J, with 16 bases between. The origin of this receptor is a human donor with multiple sclerosis. V usage is TRBV29-1 and J usage is TRBJ1-5; D gene uncertain. The source material was CD4+ T cells from PBMCs. CDR3 in DNA: TGCAGCGTGGGCGGGGAGGGCACAAATCAGCCCCAGCATTTT. It translates to CSVGGEGTNQPQHF.